A selection of T cell receptor beta chains follows, all from one sample in a study of regulatory T cells in long-lasting Graves disease. TCRdb recomputed calls from the multiplex PCR reads with MiXCR, one row per CDR3 protein. The data show 350,000 to 450,000 distinct CDR3 sequences, around 14% seen once. These data were also filed under a second study, of T cells in Graves' hyperthyroidism and ophthalmopathy.

The sample consisted of peripheral blood mononuclear cells (PBMCs), taken at new diagnosis, from a patient treated with antithyroid drugs. The receptors originated from a woman under 40 with Graves disease. CDR3s include the opening cysteine and the closing phenylalanine or tryptophan. Each record gives: V gene, clone size, J gene, D gene, CDR3 protein, CDR3 DNA. D genes are given only for firm matches. Only some rows state a clone size, as once, few, many or a class for expanded clones.

TRBV19	-	TRBJ2-7	-	CASTGGSSYEQYF	TGTGCCAGTACCGGCGGCAGCTCCTACGAGCAGTACTTC
TRBV5-1	few	TRBJ2-2	TRBD1	CASSSPFRDRQHTGELFF	TGCGCCAGCAGCTCCCCATTCCGGGACAGGCAACACACCGGGGAGCTGTTTTTT
TRBV12-3/TRBV12-4	many	TRBJ2-7	-	CASSPSGWRGQQYF	TGTGCCAGCAGTCCCTCCGGTTGGAGGGGTCAGCAGTACTTC
TRBV6-1	many	TRBJ2-1	-	CASRRGRNEQFF	TGTGCCAGCAGAAGGGGCCGCAATGAGCAGTTCTTC
TRBV28	-	TRBJ2-4	-	CASRGGISGAFKNIQYF	TGTGCCAGCAGAGGGGGAATCTCTGGGGCCTTTAAAAACATTCAGTACTTC
TRBV9	-	TRBJ1-4	-	CASSARVGNEKLFF	TGTGCCAGCAGCGCCCGAGTAGGTAATGAAAAACTGTTTTTT
TRBV11-2	many	TRBJ2-5	TRBD2	CASSLGASGTTETQYF	TGTGCCAGCAGCTTAGGGGCTAGCGGGACGACAGAGACCCAGTACTTC
TRBV10-1	few	TRBJ2-7	-	CASSAGVSYEQYF	TGCGCCAGCAGTGCTGGGGTCTCCTACGAGCAGTACTTC
TRBV7-9	many	TRBJ2-1	TRBD1	CASSTGGNEQFF	TGTGCCAGCAGTACAGGGGGGAATGAGCAGTTCTTC
TRBV6-1	few	TRBJ1-4	-	CASLLGKGGLREKLFF	TGTGCCAGCTTGTTGGGGAAAGGTGGGCTGCGTGAAAAACTGTTTTTT
TRBV12-3/TRBV12-4	many	TRBJ1-1	TRBD1	CASRPGQGAAEAFF	TGTGCCAGCAGACCGGGACAGGGGGCAGCTGAAGCTTTCTTT
TRBV19	-	TRBJ2-2	TRBD2	CASTGLVGGELFF	TGTGCCAGTACCGGACTAGTCGGCGGGGAGCTGTTTTTT
TRBV7-3	many	TRBJ2-3	TRBD2	CASSSKQLAGLGDTQYF	TGTGCCAGCAGCTCCAAACAATTAGCGGGATTGGGAGATACGCAGTATTTT
TRBV9	few	TRBJ1-5	-	CASSVGSTLQPQHF	TGTGCCAGCAGCGTAGGGTCGACACTTCAGCCCCAGCATTTT
TRBV9	many	TRBJ1-1	TRBD1	CASTVSAGGMTEAFF	TGTGCCAGCACCGTATCGGCAGGGGGTATGACTGAAGCTTTCTTT
TRBV7-9	many	TRBJ2-5	TRBD1	CASSRGTGEETQYF	TGTGCCAGCAGCCGAGGGACAGGGGAAGAGACCCAGTACTTC
TRBV9	many	TRBJ2-2	TRBD2	CASSVEPSGRHNTGELFF	TGTGCCAGCAGCGTAGAACCTAGCGGGAGGCACAACACCGGGGAGCTGTTTTTT
TRBV24-1	few	TRBJ2-5	-	CATSDTEGVPQETQYF	TGTGCCACCAGTGACACGGAGGGGGTCCCGCAAGAGACCCAGTACTTC
TRBV5-1	few	TRBJ1-2	-	CASSLEAIAYGYTF	TGCGCCAGCAGCTTGGAGGCCATTGCCTATGGCTACACCTTC
TRBV27	many	TRBJ2-3	-	CASSSRDSTDTQYF	TGTGCCAGCAGTTCCCGGGACAGCACAGATACGCAGTATTTT
TRBV28	-	TRBJ2-2	TRBD1	CAGRTEGAGTGELFF	TGTGCCGGCAGAACAGAGGGGGCGGGCACCGGGGAGCTGTTTTTT